This is a list of T cell receptor beta chains from one sample in a study of shared clonotypes between healthy human individuals. Data came from immunoSEQ multiplex PCR; TCRdb stores just in-frame clones and leaves some out. The sample includes approximately 320,000 clones, around 87% seen only once; the top ten take about 17%. The sample comprised memory CD8+ T cells sorted from blood. All receptors derive from a young man in good health. Each CDR3 is given with its conserved first and last residue. A D gene is named only where the DNA matches it firmly. Expanded clones are given a class, and other clones once, few, many or no size at all.

clone size: .; CDR3 length: 13; J gene: TRBJ1-2; V gene: TRBV29-1; D gene: TRBD1; CDR3 DNA: TGCAGCGTAACAGGGGCGAGAAACTATGGCTACACCTTC; CDR3 protein: CSVTGARNYGYTF
clone size: .; CDR3 length: 13; J gene: TRBJ1-2; V gene: TRBV4-1; D gene: .; CDR3 DNA: TGCGCCAGCAGCCAAGACACAGGCTATGGCTACACCTTC; CDR3 protein: CASSQDTGYGYTF
clone size: .; CDR3 length: 17; J gene: TRBJ2-2; V gene: TRBV4-3; D gene: .; CDR3 DNA: TGCGCCAGCAGCCAAGAGTCAGGGGCGACCTACACCGGGGAGCTGTTTTTT; CDR3 protein: CASSQESGATYTGELFF
clone size: .; CDR3 length: 15; J gene: TRBJ2-1; V gene: TRBV13; D gene: TRBD1; CDR3 DNA: TGTGCCAGCAGCTTAGACAGGGGTTCCTACAATGAGCAGTTCTTC; CDR3 protein: CASSLDRGSYNEQFF
clone size: .; CDR3 length: 14; J gene: TRBJ2-1; V gene: TRBV6-6; D gene: TRBD2; CDR3 DNA: TGTGCCAGTGGGACTACCAACTCCTACAATGAGCAGTTCTTC; CDR3 protein: CASGTTNSYNEQFF
clone size: .; CDR3 length: 13; J gene: TRBJ2-1; V gene: TRBV27; D gene: .; CDR3 DNA: TGTGCCAGCAGTCCCGGGACAAGTAATGAGCAGTTCTTC; CDR3 protein: CASSPGTSNEQFF
clone size: .; CDR3 length: 15; J gene: TRBJ1-2; V gene: TRBV5-6; D gene: TRBD1; CDR3 DNA: TGTGCCAGCAGCAGGGACAGCTCTATGGGCTATGGCTACACCTTC; CDR3 protein: CASSRDSSMGYGYTF
clone size: .; CDR3 length: 15; J gene: TRBJ2-3; V gene: TRBV30; D gene: .; CDR3 DNA: TGTGCCTGGTCTCCCCCGGCAGTCAGCACAGATACGCAGTATTTT; CDR3 protein: CAWSPPAVSTDTQYF
clone size: .; CDR3 length: 16; J gene: TRBJ2-4; V gene: TRBV9; D gene: TRBD1; CDR3 DNA: TGTGCCAGCAGCGTAGCTTTGACAGGGCGCAAAAACATTCAGTACTTC; CDR3 protein: CASSVALTGRKNIQYF
clone size: .; CDR3 length: 15; J gene: TRBJ2-3; V gene: TRBV11-2; D gene: TRBD2; CDR3 DNA: TGTGCCAGCAGCTTGGGACTAGCGGGGGCAGATACGCAGTATTTT; CDR3 protein: CASSLGLAGADTQYF
clone size: .; CDR3 length: 15; J gene: TRBJ2-5; V gene: TRBV27; D gene: TRBD1; CDR3 DNA: TGTGCCAGCAGTTTTTGGACAGGCACCCAAGAGACCCAGTACTTC; CDR3 protein: CASSFWTGTQETQYF
clone size: .; CDR3 length: 13; J gene: TRBJ1-5; V gene: TRBV6-5; D gene: .; CDR3 DNA: TGTGCCAGCAGTTACGGCCAGGGGCAGCCCCAGCATTTT; CDR3 protein: CASSYGQGQPQHF
clone size: .; CDR3 length: 13; J gene: TRBJ1-1; V gene: TRBV9; D gene: .; CDR3 DNA: TGTGCCAGCACAGCAGAGAGCAACACTGAAGCTTTCTTT; CDR3 protein: CASTAESNTEAFF
clone size: .; CDR3 length: 15; J gene: TRBJ2-7; V gene: TRBV4-1; D gene: TRBD1; CDR3 DNA: TGCGCCAGCAGCCAAGAAGGACAGGGACCCTACGAGCAGTACTTC; CDR3 protein: CASSQEGQGPYEQYF
clone size: .; CDR3 length: 15; J gene: TRBJ1-3; V gene: TRBV6-5; D gene: .; CDR3 DNA: TGTGCCAGCAGTCCGACCCCTCCGGGCGGAAACACCATATATTTT; CDR3 protein: CASSPTPPGGNTIYF
clone size: .; CDR3 length: 14; J gene: TRBJ2-7; V gene: TRBV9; D gene: .; CDR3 DNA: TGTGCCAGCAGCGTAATGGCAGGGGCGTACGAGCAGTACTTC; CDR3 protein: CASSVMAGAYEQYF
clone size: .; CDR3 length: 17; J gene: TRBJ2-1; V gene: TRBV27; D gene: TRBD2; CDR3 DNA: TGTGCCAGCAGTCTTCGACTAGCGGGGGACCCCTACAATGAGCAGTTCTTC; CDR3 protein: CASSLRLAGDPYNEQFF
clone size: .; CDR3 length: 15; J gene: TRBJ2-5; V gene: TRBV6-5; D gene: .; CDR3 DNA: TGTGCCAGCAGTTACTCCGACTGGGGGTCGGAGACCCAGTACTTC; CDR3 protein: CASSYSDWGSETQYF
clone size: once; CDR3 length: 16; J gene: TRBJ1-2; V gene: TRBV5-1; D gene: .; CDR3 DNA: TGCGCCAGCAGCTTGGGACGGGACGGACTCCTCTATGGCTACACCTTC; CDR3 protein: CASSLGRDGLLYGYTF
clone size: .; CDR3 length: 18; J gene: TRBJ2-5; V gene: TRBV5-8; D gene: TRBD2; CDR3 DNA: TGTGCCAGCAACAATTTGCCGGGGCGGGAGACTAGCGAAGAGACCCAGTACTTC; CDR3 protein: CASNNLPGRETSEETQYF
clone size: .; CDR3 length: 14; J gene: TRBJ2-7; V gene: TRBV5-6; D gene: TRBD2; CDR3 DNA: TGTGCCAGCAGCAATGGACTAGTAATCTACGAGCAGTACTTC; CDR3 protein: CASSNGLVIYEQYF
clone size: once; CDR3 length: 17; J gene: TRBJ2-6; V gene: TRBV28; D gene: TRBD2; CDR3 DNA: TGTGCCAGCAGAGGGGCGGGAGGGCCATCTGGGGCCAACGTCCTGACTTTC; CDR3 protein: CASRGAGGPSGANVLTF